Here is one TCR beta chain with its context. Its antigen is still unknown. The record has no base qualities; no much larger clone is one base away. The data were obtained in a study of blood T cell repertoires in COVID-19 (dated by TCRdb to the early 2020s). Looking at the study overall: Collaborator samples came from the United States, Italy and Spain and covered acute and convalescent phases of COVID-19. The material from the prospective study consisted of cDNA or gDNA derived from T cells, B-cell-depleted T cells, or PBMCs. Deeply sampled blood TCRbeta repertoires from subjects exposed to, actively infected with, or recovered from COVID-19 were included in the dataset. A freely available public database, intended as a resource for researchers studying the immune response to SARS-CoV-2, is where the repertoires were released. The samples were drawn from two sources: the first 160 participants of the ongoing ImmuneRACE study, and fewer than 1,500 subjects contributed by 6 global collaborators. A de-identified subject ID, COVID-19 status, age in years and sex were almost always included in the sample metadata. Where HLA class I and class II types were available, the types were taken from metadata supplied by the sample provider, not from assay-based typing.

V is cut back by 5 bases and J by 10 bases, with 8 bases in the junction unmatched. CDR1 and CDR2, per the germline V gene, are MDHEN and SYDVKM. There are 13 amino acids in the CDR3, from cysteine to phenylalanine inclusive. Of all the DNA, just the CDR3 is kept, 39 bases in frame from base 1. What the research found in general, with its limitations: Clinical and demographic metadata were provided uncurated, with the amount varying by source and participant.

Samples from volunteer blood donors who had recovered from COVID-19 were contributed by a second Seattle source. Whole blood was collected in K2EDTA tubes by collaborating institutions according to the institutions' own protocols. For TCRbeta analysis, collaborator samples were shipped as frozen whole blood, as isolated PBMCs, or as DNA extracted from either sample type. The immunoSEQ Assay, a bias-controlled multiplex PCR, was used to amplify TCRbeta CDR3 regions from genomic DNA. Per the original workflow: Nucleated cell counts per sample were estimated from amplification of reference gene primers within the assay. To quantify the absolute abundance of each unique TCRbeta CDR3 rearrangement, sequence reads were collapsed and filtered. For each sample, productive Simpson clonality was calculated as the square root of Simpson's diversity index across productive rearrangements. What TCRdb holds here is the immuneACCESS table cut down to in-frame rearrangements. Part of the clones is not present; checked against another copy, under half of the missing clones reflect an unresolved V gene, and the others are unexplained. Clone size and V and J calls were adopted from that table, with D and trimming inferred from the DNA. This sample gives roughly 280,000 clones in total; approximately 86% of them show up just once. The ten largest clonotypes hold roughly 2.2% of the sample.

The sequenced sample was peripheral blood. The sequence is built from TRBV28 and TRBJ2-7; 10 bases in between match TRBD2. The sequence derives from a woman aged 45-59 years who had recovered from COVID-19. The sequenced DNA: TGTGCCAGCAGTCCCCCCGGACTAGCGGCTCAGTACTTC. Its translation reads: CASSPPGLAAQYF.